This TCR beta chain came from a study of shared clonotypes between healthy human individuals. The wider study: The study used three CD4 naive, three CD4 memory, two CD8 naive and one CD8 memory plate per donor.

The CDR3 totals 14 residues. V was clipped by 5 bases and J by 2 bases, with 11 bases between them. Per the germline V gene, CDR1 is SGHVS and CDR2 is FQNEAQ. Regarding this clone: Its matching antigen is unknown.

Deep-level settings were used for running the assay. In the original workflow: In the immunoSEQ data, sequences were junction-only and lacked quality scores, so filtering differed. Profiled with immunoSEQ multiplex PCR; TCRdb holds only in-frame clones, not every one. V and J calls and clone size are as listed in that table; D and trimming were resolved from the DNA. The sample comprises fewer than 850,000 clones, approximately 96% of which are singletons, and approximately 0.2% rests with the top ten. The study's findings and limits: Larger estimated richness was generally recorded for naive subsets relative to memory subsets.

Cells designated naive CD8 were CD45RO-negative and were positively selected for CCR7, with terminally differentiated effector memory CD45RA+ cells excluded. The sequencing input was naive CD8+ T cells sorted from blood. V is TRBV7-8 and J is TRBJ2-3, with D perhaps TRBD1 (5 bases). This TCR came from a man between 25 and 39 years old in good health. The CDR3 is CASSPTDTTDTQYF. The CDR3 region has the DNA TGTGCCAGCAGCCCCACGGACACCACAGATACGCAGTATTTT.